This T cell receptor beta chain was retrieved from a study of shared clonotypes between healthy human individuals. General observations from the study: Genetic and exposure-history diversity was limited by the few donors.

This CDR3 has 14 amino acids. Germline CDR1 and CDR2: ENHRY and SYGVKD. Assay: immunoSEQ multiplex PCR; the TCRdb copy retains only in-frame clones and omits some. The sample has roughly 500,000 clones, approximately 80% seen once. A note on this clone: Antigen specificity is unknown. A single base separates this from a much larger clone, so it may be a read error.

The chain combines TRBV10-3 with TRBJ1-1, with 8 bases lining up with TRBD1. The sequence was obtained from a woman aged 40 to 55 in good health. Some clones in this sample may be carry-over from other donors' samples. The specimen sequenced was PBMCs. DNA for the CDR3: TGTGCCACCAGTGGGGACAGGACGAACACTGAAGCTTTCTTT. It codes for CATSGDRTNTEAFF.